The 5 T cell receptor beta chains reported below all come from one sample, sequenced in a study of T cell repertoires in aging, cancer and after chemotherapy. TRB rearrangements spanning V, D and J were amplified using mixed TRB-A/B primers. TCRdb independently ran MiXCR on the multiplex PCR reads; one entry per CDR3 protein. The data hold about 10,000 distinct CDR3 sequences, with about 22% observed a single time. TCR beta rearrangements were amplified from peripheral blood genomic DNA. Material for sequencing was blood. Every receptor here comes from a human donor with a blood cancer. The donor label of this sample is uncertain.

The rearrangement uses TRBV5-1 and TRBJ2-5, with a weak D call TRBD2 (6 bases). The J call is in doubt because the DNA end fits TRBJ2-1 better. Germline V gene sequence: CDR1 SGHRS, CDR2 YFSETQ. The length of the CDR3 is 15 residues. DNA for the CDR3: TGCGCCAGCAGCTTCCGCAGACTAGGGGCCGATGAGCAGTTCTTC. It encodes CASSFRRLGADEQFF.

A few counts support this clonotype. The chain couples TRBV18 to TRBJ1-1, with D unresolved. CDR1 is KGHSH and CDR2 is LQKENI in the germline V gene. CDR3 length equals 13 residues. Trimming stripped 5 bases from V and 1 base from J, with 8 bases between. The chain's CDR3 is CASSGSSNTEAFF. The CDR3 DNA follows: TGTGCCAGCTCAGGCAGTTCGAACACTGAAGCTTTCTTT.

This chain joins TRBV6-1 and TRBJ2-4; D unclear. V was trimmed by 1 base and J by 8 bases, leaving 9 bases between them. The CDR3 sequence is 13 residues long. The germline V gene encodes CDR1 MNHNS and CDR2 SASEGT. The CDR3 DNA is TGTGCCAGCAGTGAAGACCAGGCCGACATTCAGTACTTC. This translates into CASSEDQADIQYF.

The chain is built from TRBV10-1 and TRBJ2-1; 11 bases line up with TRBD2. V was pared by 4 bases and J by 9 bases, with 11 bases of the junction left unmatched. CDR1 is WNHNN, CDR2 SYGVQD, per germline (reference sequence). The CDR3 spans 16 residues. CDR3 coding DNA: TGCGCCAGCAGTGCGCTGGGACTAGCGGCCTCTGGTGAGCAGTTCTTC. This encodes CASSALGLAASGEQFF.

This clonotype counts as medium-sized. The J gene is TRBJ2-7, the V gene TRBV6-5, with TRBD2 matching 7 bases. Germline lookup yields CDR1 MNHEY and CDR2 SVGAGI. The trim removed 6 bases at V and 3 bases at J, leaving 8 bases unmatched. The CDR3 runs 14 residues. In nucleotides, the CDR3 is TGTGCCAGCAGCTCCAGGACTAGATTCTACGAGCAGTACTTC. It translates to CASSSRTRFYEQYF.